The entry that follows covers one TCR beta chain sequence. Antigen specificity is unknown. This sample was taken from a study of T cell responses to AZD1222 COVID-19 vaccine. V trimming: 5 bases; J trimming: 1 base; junction bases outside the gene matches: 2. This CDR3 is built from 14 residues. Per germline, CDR1 MNHEY and CDR2 SVGAGI. Regarding the study as a whole: Sampling captured repertoires only after the peak T cell response. Of spike-specific TCRs, nearly half reportedly target regions left unmutated in variants. Baseline serostatus was positive in only six AZD1222 recipients.

The protocol was immunoSEQ multiplex PCR, while the TCRdb copy is restricted to in-frame clones and leaves out a portion. Among 75,000 to 95,000 clones listed, roughly 85% were seen once. Sample: peripheral blood, taken on day 0 of AZD1222 vaccination. The receptor was isolated from an adult in good health. The chain links TRBV6-5 to TRBJ2-3; 8 bases line up with TRBD1. The DNA for the CDR3 is TGTGCCAGCAGTCCGGGACAGGGCACAGATACGCAGTATTTT. Translating gives CASSPGQGTDTQYF.